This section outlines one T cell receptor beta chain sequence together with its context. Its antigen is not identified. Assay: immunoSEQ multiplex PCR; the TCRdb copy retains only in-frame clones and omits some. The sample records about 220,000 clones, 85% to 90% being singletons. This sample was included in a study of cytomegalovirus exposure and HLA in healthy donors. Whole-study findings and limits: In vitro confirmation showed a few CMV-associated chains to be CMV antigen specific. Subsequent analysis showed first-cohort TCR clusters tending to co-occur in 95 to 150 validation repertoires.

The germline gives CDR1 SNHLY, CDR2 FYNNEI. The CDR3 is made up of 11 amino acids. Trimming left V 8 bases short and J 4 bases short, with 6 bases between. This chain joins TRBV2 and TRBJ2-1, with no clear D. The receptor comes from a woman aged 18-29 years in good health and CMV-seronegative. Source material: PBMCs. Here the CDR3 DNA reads TGTGCCAGCCGAGAGTACAATGAGCAGTTCTTC. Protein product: CASREYNEQFF.